The sequence of this T cell receptor beta chain was determined in a study of OX40 agonist ivuxolimab in advanced cancers. Whole-study context: Dose-escalation cases comprised hepatocellular carcinoma, melanoma, renal cell or head and neck cancer. Study-level points and caveats: The study observed clonal expansion of CD4+ and CD8+ blood T cells by week 6 at 0.1 to 3.0 mg/kg.

This clone was observed a single time. Its antigen is not known. The method was immunoSEQ multiplex PCR; TCRdb's version includes in-frame clones alone and lacks a portion of them. The sample carries about 70,000 clones, about 91% recorded once. Drawing of blood for sampling happened at baseline, at cycle 4 day 1, and at cycle 7 day 1. Sample: CD4+ or CD8+ T cells sorted from blood, taken in a trial of the OX40 agonist ivuxolimab. This sequence originates from an adult with an advanced solid tumor such as melanoma, head and neck, liver or kidney cancer.

This CDR3 reads CASSPDRSEQFF. CDR3 DNA sequence: TGTGCCAGCAGCCCTGACAGGTCTGAGCAGTTCTTC. The chain uses TRBV7-9 and TRBJ2-1, with D possibly TRBD1 on 6 matching bases. The CDR3 spans 12 residues. CDR1 is SEHNR, CDR2 FQNEAQ, per germline (reference sequence). The V gene lost 5 bases and the J gene lost 9 bases, with 11 bases spanning the gap. Based on the CDR3 plus reference TRBV7-9 and TRBJ2-1, the full variable domain is DTGVSQNPRHKITKRGQNVTFRCDPISEHNRLYWYRQTLGQGPEFLTYFQNEAQLEKSRLLSDRFSAERPKGSFSTLEIQRTEQGDSAMYLCASSPDRSEQFFGPGTRLTVL.